This TCR beta chain comes out of a study of T cell repertoires in cytomegalovirus infection. Study-wide context: Recently identified HLA-C-restricted CMV epitopes and well-studied HLA-B-restricted CMV epitopes were used by the study.

Overall study findings and caveats: Within the response measured ex vivo, HLA-C-restricted CMV-specific TCR beta clonotypes were dominant.

From the reads, TCRdb called clonotypes with MiXCR, one entry per CDR3 protein. The sample has around 570,000 distinct CDR3 sequences, roughly 43% seen once; the top ten hold about 48%. The V segment lost 5 bases and the J segment 4 bases; nucleotides outside the gene matches: 8. The CDR3 consists of 16 residues. This clonotype has just a few counts. Its antigen is still unknown. The rearrangement joins TRBV12-3 or TRBV12-4 to TRBJ2-1, with TRBD1 identical over 10 bases. The specimen comprised cultured PBMCs, sampled from culture after CMV antigen stimulation. This sequence was found in a human donor in good health (CMV status not recorded). Some clones in this sample may be carry-over from other donors' samples. The CDR3 protein is CASSPSRDRGYNEQFF. The CDR3 DNA follows: TGTGCCAGCAGTCCGAGCCGGGACAGGGGTTACAATGAGCAGTTCTTC.